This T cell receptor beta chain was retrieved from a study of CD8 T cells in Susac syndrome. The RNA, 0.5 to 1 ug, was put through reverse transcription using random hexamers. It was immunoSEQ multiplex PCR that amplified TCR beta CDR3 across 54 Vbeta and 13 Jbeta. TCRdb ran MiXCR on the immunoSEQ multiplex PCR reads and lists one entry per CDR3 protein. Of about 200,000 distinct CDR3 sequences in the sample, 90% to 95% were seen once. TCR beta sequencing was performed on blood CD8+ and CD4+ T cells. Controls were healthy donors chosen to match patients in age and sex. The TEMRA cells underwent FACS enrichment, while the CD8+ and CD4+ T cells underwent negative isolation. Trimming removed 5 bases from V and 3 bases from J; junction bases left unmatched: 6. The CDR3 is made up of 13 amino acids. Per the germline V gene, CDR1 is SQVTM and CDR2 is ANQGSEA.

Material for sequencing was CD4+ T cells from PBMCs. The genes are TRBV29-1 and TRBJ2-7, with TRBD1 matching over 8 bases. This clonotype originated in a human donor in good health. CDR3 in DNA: TGCAGCGTTTCCCAGGGGGCGAGCTACGAGCAGTACTTC. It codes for CSVSQGASYEQYF.